This is a list of T cell receptor beta chains from one sample in a study of graft-versus-host responses after intestinal transplantation. These TCRs are of unknown antigen specificity. Clones were read by immunoSEQ multiplex PCR, and TCRdb kept only the in-frame ones, dropping some. This table has about 94,000 clones, roughly nine tenths appearing once. Source: unstimulated CD8+ T cells sorted from spleen or lymph node cells, taken before intestinal transplant. The receptors here all came from a human donor who received an intestinal transplant. CDR3s leave out the opening cysteine and the closing phenylalanine or tryptophan.

J gene: TRBJ1-1; V gene: TRBV7-9; CDR3 protein: ASSPFGRDTGTEAF
J gene: TRBJ2-3; V gene: TRBV4-3; CDR3 protein: ASSQDWQAPDTQY
J gene: TRBJ1-2; V gene: TRBV11-2; CDR3 protein: ASSPSPGANYGYT
J gene: TRBJ1-2; V gene: TRBV5-3; CDR3 protein: ARSLNDGEGNYGYT
J gene: TRBJ1-6; V gene: TRBV6-5; CDR3 protein: ASRDRGAYNSPLH
J gene: TRBJ2-2; V gene: TRBV7-6; CDR3 protein: ASSLLRGGRNTGELF
J gene: TRBJ1-1; V gene: TRBV19; CDR3 protein: ASTWTGMNTEAF
J gene: TRBJ2-7; V gene: TRBV7-6; CDR3 protein: ASSQGPVTYEQY
J gene: TRBJ2-3; V gene: TRBV7-9; CDR3 protein: ASNPLAGRDLTDTQY
J gene: TRBJ2-7; V gene: TRBV6-6; CDR3 protein: ASSYVGAYEQY
J gene: TRBJ2-7; V gene: TRBV28; CDR3 protein: ASSLRVRRDRSYEQY
J gene: TRBJ2-7; V gene: TRBV10-3; CDR3 protein: AISEGEFYEQY
J gene: TRBJ2-3; V gene: TRBV4-2; CDR3 protein: ASSQGQLAGGGDTQY
J gene: TRBJ1-2; V gene: TRBV6-5; CDR3 protein: ASSYFGTGAGYT
J gene: TRBJ1-5; V gene: TRBV2; CDR3 protein: ASSVTGRANQPQH
J gene: TRBJ2-7; V gene: TRBV28; CDR3 protein: ASSLWVLEDRGTYEQY